Detailed here is one T cell receptor (beta chain). Its cognate antigen is unknown. The data originate from a study of early T cells in non-severe SARS-CoV-2 infection. Looking at the study overall: Sequenced material consisted of bulk RNA (from unsorted whole blood), and chains were unpaired. Study-level points and caveats: Missing private and CD4 specificities, VDJdb matching favored anti-spike CD8 responses.

Germline V lookup: CDR1 SGHTA, CDR2 FQGNSA. V was pared by 1 base and J by 7 bases, with 13 bases between. CDR3 length: 15 residues. Individual cDNA molecules were tagged with unique molecular identifiers, the study reported. MiXCR was run by TCRdb on the 5' RACE reads, yielding one entry per CDR3 protein. In the table there are 54,000 or so distinct CDR3 sequences, 5.6% of which are singletons. This chain uses TRBV7-2 with TRBJ1-4; the D gene is possibly TRBD1 (5 bases). This TCR was sampled from an adult who was a healthcare worker with PCR-confirmed SARS-CoV-2 infection or an uninfected control (not recorded which). The specimen sequenced was whole blood. The DNA for the CDR3 is TGTGCCAGCAGCTTAGACGGGACCACGACTGAAAAACTGTTTTTT. Amino acids: CASSLDGTTTEKLFF.